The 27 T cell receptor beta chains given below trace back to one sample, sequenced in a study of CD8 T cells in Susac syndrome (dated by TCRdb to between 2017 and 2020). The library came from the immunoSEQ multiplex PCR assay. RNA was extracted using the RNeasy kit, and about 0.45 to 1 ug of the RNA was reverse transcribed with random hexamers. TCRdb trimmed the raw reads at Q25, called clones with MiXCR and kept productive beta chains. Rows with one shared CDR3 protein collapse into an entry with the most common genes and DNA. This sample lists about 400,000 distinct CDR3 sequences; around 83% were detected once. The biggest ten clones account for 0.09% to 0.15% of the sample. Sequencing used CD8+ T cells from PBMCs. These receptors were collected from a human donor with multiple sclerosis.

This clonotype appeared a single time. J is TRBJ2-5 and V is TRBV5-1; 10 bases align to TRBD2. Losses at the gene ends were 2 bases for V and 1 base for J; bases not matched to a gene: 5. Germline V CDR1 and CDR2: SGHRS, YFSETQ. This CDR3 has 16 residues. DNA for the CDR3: TGCGCCAGCAGCTTTAGCGGGGGGCCAGCCCAAGAGACCCAGTACTTC. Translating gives CASSFSGGPAQETQYF.

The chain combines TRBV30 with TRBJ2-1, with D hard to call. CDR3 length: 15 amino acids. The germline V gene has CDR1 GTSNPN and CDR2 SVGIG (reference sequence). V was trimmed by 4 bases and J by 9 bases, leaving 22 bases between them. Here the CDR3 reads CAWTLRSVHSGEQFF. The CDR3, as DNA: TGTGCCTGGACCCTCCGGAGCGTCCACTCCGGTGAGCAGTTCTTC.

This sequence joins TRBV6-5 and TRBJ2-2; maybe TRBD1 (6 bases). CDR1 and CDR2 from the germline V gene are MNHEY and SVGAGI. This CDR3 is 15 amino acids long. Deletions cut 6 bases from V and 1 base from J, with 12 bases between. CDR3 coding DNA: TGTGCCAGCAGGTCAGGGGAATTGAACACCGGGGAGCTGTTTTTT. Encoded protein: CASRSGELNTGELFF.

CDR3 nucleotides: TGTGCCAGCAGCTTAGAGGGCGTTCAGTACGAGCAGTACTTC. Encoded protein: CASSLEGVQYEQYF. The genes are TRBV7-2 and TRBJ2-7, with unresolved D. Trimming took 1 base from V and 4 from J, leaving 11 bases between them. Germline V CDR1 and CDR2: SGHTA, FQGNSA. The CDR3 contains 14 residues.

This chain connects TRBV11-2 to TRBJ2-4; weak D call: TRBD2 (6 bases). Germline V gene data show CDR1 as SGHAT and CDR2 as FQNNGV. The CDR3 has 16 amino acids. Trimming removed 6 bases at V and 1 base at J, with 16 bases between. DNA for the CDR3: TGTGCCAGCAGATCCGGGGGACCTCTGGCCAAAAACATTCAGTACTTC. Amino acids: CASRSGGPLAKNIQYF.

The CDR3 region is CASSVDLKTSGRTSHEQFF. The CDR3 nucleotides are TGTGCCAGCAGCGTAGATCTCAAGACTAGCGGGAGAACGTCACATGAGCAGTTCTTC. This chain connects TRBV9 to TRBJ2-1; 12 positions match TRBD2. The length of the CDR3 is 19 residues. Germline V gives CDR1 SGDLS, CDR2 YYNGEE. J gave up 8 bases and V 0 bases, and 15 bases lay outside the gene matches.

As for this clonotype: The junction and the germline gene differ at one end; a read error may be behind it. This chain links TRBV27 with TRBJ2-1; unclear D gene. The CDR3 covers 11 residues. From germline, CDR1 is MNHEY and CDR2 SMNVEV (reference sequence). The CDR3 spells CVSSFLSEQFF. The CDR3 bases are TGTGTCAGCAGTTTTCTCTCTGAGCAGTTCTTC.

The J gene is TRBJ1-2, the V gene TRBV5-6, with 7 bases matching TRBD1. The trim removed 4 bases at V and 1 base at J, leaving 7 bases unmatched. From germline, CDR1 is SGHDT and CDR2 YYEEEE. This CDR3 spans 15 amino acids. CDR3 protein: CASSPMGQLNYGYTF. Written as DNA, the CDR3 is TGTGCCAGCAGCCCCATGGGACAGCTTAACTATGGCTACACCTTC.

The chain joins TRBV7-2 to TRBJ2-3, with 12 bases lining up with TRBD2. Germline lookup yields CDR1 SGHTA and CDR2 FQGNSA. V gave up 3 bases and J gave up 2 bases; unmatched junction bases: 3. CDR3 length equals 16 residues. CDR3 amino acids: CASSFGLAGYTDTQYF. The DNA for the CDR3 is TGTGCCAGCAGCTTTGGACTAGCGGGGTACACAGATACGCAGTATTTT.

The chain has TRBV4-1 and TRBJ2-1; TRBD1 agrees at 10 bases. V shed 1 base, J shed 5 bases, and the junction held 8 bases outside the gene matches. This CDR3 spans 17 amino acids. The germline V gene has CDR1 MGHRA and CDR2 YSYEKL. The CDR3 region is CASSQAPGTGVNNEQFF. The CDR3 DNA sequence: TGCGCCAGCAGCCAAGCCCCGGGGACAGGGGTGAACAATGAGCAGTTCTTC.

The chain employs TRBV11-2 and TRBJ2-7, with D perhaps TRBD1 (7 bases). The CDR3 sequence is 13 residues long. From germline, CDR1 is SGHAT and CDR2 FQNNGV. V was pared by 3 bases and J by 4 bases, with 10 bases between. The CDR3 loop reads CASSFQGGYEQYF. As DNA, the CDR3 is TGTGCCAGCAGCTTCCAGGGGGGATACGAGCAGTACTTC. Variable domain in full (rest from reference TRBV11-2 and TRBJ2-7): EAGVAQSPRYKIIEKRQSVAFWCNPISGHATLYWYQQILGQGPKLLIQFQNNGVVDDSQLPKDRFSAERLKGVDSTLKIQPAKLEDSAVYLCASSFQGGYEQYFGPGTRLTVT.

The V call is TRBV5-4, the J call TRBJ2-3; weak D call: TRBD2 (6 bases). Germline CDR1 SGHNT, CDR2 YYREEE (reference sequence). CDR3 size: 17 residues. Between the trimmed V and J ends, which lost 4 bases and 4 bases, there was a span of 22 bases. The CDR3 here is CASSAVALAIRADTQYF. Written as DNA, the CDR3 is TGTGCCAGCAGCGCGGTGGCGCTAGCGATCCGCGCAGATACGCAGTATTTT.

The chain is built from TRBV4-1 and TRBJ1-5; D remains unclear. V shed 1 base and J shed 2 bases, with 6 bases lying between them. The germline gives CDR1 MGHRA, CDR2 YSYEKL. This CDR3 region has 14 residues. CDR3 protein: CASSQAGGNQPQHF. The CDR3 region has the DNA TGCGCCAGCAGCCAAGCGGGAGGCAATCAGCCCCAGCATTTT.

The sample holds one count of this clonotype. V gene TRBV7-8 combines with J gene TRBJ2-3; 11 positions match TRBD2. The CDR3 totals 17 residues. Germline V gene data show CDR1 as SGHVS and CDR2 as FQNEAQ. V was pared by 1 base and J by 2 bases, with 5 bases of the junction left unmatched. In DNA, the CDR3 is TGTGCCAGCAGCTTAGAGCCGGGACTAGCGGTCACAGATACGCAGTATTTT. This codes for CASSLEPGLAVTDTQYF.

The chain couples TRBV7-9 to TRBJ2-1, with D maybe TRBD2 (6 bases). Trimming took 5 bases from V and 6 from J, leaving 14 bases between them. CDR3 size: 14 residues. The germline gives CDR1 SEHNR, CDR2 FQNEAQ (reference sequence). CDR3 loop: CASSAWGEVNEQFF. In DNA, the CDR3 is TGTGCCAGCAGCGCGTGGGGGGAGGTCAATGAGCAGTTCTTC.

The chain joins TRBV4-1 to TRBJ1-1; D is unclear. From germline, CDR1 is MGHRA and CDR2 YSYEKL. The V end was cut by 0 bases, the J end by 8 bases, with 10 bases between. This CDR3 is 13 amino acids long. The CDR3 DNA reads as TGCGCCAGCAGCCAAGATGTCGCAGTCGAAGCTTTCTTT. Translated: CASSQDVAVEAFF.

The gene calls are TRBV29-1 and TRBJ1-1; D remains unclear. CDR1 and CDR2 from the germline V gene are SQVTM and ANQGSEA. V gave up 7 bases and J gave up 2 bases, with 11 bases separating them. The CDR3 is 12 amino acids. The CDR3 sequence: CSAVTSNTEAFF. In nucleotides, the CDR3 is TGCAGCGCCGTGACAAGCAACACTGAAGCTTTCTTT.

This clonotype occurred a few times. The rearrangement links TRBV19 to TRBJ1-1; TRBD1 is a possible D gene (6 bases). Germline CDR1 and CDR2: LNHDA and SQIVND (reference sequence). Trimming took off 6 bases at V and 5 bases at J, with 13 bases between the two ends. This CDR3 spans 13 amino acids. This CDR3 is CASSPGRGTEAFF. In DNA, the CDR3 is TGTGCCAGTAGCCCAGGAAGGGGGACTGAAGCTTTCTTT.

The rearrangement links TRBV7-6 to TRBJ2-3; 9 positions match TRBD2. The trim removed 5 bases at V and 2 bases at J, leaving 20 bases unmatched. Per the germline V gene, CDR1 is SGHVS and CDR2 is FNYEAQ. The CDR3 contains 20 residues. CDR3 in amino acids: CASSLDGEAGGPSYTDTQYF. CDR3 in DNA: TGTGCCAGCAGCCTTGACGGCGAGGCGGGAGGGCCATCATACACAGATACGCAGTATTTT.

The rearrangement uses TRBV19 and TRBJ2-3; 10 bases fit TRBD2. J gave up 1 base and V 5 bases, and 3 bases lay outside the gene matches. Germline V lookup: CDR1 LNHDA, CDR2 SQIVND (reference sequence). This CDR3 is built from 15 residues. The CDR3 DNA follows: TGTGCCAGTAGTTGGCTAGCGGGGGGCACAGATACGCAGTATTTT. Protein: CASSWLAGGTDTQYF.

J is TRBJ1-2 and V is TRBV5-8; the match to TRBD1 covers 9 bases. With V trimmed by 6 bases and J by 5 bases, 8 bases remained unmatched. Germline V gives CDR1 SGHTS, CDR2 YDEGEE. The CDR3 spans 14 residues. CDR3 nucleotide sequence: TGTGCCAGCAACATCGCCGGGACAGGGTATGGCTACACCTTC. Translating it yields CASNIAGTGYGYTF.

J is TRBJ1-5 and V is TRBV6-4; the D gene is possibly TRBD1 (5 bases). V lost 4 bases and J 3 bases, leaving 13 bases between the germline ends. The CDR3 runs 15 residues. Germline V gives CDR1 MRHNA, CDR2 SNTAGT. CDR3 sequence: CASSASREPNQPQHF. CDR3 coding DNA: TGTGCCAGCAGTGCCTCCAGGGAACCCAATCAGCCCCAGCATTTT.

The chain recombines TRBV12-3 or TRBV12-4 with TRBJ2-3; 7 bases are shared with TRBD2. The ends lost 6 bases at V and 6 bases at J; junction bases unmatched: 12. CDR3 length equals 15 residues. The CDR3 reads CASSPPGSGDDTQYF. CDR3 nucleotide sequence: TGTGCCAGCAGCCCCCCGGGAAGCGGGGACGATACGCAGTATTTT.

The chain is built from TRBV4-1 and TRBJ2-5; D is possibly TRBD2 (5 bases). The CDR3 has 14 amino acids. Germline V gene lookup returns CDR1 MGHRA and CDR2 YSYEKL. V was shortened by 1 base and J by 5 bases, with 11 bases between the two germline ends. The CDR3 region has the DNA TGCGCCAGCAGCCAAGTGGCGGGTCCGGAGACCCAGTACTTC. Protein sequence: CASSQVAGPETQYF.

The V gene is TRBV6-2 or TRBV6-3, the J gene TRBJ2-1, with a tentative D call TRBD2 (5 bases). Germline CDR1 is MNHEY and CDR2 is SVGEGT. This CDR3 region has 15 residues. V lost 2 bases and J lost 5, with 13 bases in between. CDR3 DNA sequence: TGTGCCAGCAGTTACGTTTCGGGGTTAAACAATGAGCAGTTCTTC. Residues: CASSYVSGLNNEQFF.

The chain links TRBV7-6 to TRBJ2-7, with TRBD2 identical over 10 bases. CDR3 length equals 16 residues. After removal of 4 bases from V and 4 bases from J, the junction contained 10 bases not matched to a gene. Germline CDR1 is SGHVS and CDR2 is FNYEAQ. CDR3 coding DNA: TGTGCCAGCAGCTCCACAGCGGGGGGGCTTGGGTACGAGCAGTACTTC. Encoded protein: CASSSTAGGLGYEQYF.

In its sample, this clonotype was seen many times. CDR3 in amino acids: CAIRSLAGEDEQFF. The CDR3 coding sequence is TGTGCCATCAGGTCACTAGCAGGGGAGGATGAGCAGTTCTTC. The chain combines TRBV10-3 with TRBJ2-1; possibly TRBD1 or TRBD2 for D (6 bases each). The CDR3 sequence is 14 residues long. Germline assignment: CDR1 ENHRY and CDR2 SYGVKD. The germline V and J ends were trimmed by 6 bases and 8 bases, with 17 bases remaining between them.